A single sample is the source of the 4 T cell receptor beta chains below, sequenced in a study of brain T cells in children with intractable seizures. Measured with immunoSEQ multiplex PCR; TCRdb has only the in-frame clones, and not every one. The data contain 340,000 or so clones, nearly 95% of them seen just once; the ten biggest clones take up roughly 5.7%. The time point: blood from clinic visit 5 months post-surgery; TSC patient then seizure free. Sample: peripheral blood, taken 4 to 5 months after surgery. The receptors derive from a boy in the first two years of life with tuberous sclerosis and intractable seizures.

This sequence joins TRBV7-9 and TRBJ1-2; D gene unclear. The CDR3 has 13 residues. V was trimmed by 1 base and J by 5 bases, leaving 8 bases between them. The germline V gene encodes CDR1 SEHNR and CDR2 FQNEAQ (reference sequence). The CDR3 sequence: CASSLESGYGYTF. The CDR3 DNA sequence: TGTGCCAGCAGCTTAGAATCGGGGTATGGCTACACCTTC.

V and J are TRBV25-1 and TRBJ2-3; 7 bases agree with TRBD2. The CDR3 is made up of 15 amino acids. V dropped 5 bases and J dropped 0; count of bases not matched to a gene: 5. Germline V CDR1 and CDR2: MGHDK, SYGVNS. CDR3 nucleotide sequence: TGTGCCAGCAGTCGTCCTAGCGGTAGCACAGATACGCAGTATTTT. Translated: CASSRPSGSTDTQYF.

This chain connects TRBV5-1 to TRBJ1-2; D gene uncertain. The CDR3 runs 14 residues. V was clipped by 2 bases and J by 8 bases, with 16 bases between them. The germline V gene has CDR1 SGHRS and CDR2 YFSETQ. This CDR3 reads CASSLEGASEGYTF. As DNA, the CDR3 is TGCGCCAGCAGCTTAGAGGGAGCCTCCGAGGGCTACACCTTC.

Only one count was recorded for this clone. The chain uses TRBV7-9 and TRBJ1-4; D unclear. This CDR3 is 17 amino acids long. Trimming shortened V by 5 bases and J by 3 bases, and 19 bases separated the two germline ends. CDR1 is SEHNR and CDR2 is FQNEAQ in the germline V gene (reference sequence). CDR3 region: CASSLGLRPAANEKLFF. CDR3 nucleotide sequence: TGTGCCAGCAGCCTTGGTTTGAGACCAGCGGCTAATGAAAAACTGTTTTTT.